The TCR beta chain under discussion was sequenced for a study of Ad26.COV2.S vaccination and SARS-CoV-2 variants. Study overall: Recipients of Ad26.COV2.S got it intramuscularly, once or twice 56 days apart. Points from the study as a whole: Quantification of TCR breadth and depth may have yielded underestimates of total T cell responses.

Note on this clone: The antigen remains undetermined.

TCRdb's copy holds only in-frame clones and misses some; the assay was immunoSEQ multiplex PCR. The repertoire consists of more than 300,000 clones, with about 88% occurring once and the leading ten covering 6.4%. Treatment of the sample: about 20 received Ad26.COV2.S at low or high dose, single or two shots; 5 received placebo; per-sample allocation not given. Following the first vaccine or placebo injection, samples were taken on day 63. The receptor comes from a person aged 18-65 years who received the Ad26.COV2.S COVID-19 vaccine or a placebo. The sequenced sample was peripheral blood, obtained in a trial of Ad26.COV2.S vaccine versus placebo.

In nucleotides, the CDR3 is TGTGCCAGCAGCCGATCTTCGCGGGAGGGCCGTACAGATACGCAGTATTTT. It encodes CASSRSSREGRTDTQYF. V is TRBV9 and J is TRBJ2-3, with 9 nucleotides matching TRBD2. Per germline, CDR1 SGDLS and CDR2 YYNGEE. This CDR3 has 17 amino acids. Germline trimming cut 4 bases from V and 3 bases from J; bases unmatched to any gene: 12.